This entry is about one TCR beta chain. These data are taken from a study of early stage breast cancer tumors. Study in general: ER+/PR+/HER2- status applied to about 75% of the 16 invasive breast tumors. Invasive lobular carcinomas made up about 30% of the 12 ER+/PR+/HER2- tumors.

Each sample had two DNA replicates, about 0.47 ug blood or roughly 1.6 ug tissue. Sequencing was performed with immunoSEQ multiplex PCR; in TCRdb, only in-frame clones are kept and a portion is missing. Of 35,000 to 45,000 clones listed, about 68% are singletons. V lost 1 base and J 4 bases, leaving 15 bases between the germline ends. The V gene's germline CDR1 is SGHVS and CDR2 FQNEAQ. The CDR3 has 16 amino acids. Material: blood. The chain couples TRBV7-8 to TRBJ2-3, with D hard to call. The TCR sequence derives from a person aged 60 to 70 with breast cancer. The chain's CDR3 is CASSLEGYPAPDTQYF. CDR3 nucleotide sequence: TGTGCCAGCAGCTTAGAAGGATACCCCGCACCAGATACGCAGTATTTT.